Below, 6 T cell receptor beta chains from the same sample are listed, as sequenced in a study of response to subunit inactivated influenza vaccine. TCRdb processed the RT-PCR reads anew with MiXCR; each CDR3 protein has one entry. The sample contains about 520,000 distinct CDR3 sequences, 6.5% to 8% of which appear only once. The sequencing used PBMCs from blood, collected roughly 24 months after vaccination. The receptor source for this set is a man in his fifties or sixties who received an inactivated influenza vaccine.

This clonotype was observed a few times. V is TRBV4-3 and J is TRBJ2-5; D remains unclear. Trimming pared 0 bases from V and 5 bases from J, leaving 10 bases between. The CDR3 covers 14 residues. CDR1 is LGHNA and CDR2 is YSLEER in the germline V gene. In DNA, the CDR3 is TGCGCCAGCAGCCAAGATGCTAATGAGGAGACCCAGTACTTC. Encoded protein: CASSQDANEETQYF.

This clonotype has just a few counts. This rearrangement joins TRBV7-9 to TRBJ2-5; 7 nucleotides line up with TRBD1. Germline trimming cut 4 bases from V and 5 bases from J; bases unmatched to any gene: 7. The CDR3 is 14 residues long. Looked up from germline, CDR1 is SEHNR and CDR2 is FQNEAQ (reference sequence). CDR3 nucleotides: TGTGCCAGCAGCTCGGGACAGCCCGTGGAGACCCAGTACTTC. Translated: CASSSGQPVETQYF.

This clonotype was observed at least ten times. The gene calls are TRBV28 and TRBJ2-7; tentative D call: TRBD2 (7 bases). V was cut by 8 bases and J by 1 base, with 15 bases left in between. The germline V gene has CDR1 MDHEN and CDR2 SYDVKM. The CDR3 has 14 residues. CDR3 nucleotides: TGTGCCAGCGGGTGGGGGGGGCGATCCTACGAGCAGTACTTC. Its protein product is CASGWGGRSYEQYF. Using reference TRBV28 and TRBJ2-7 for the parts outside the CDR3, the full variable domain is DVKVTQSSRYLVKRTGEKVFLECVQDMDHENMFWYRQDPGLGLRLIYFSYDVKMKEKGDIPEGYSVSREKKERFSLILESASTNQTSMYLCASGWGGRSYEQYFGPGTRLTVT.

The rearrangement links TRBV28 to TRBJ2-1, with 9 bases fitting TRBD2. V trimming: 3 bases; J trimming: 1 base; junction bases outside the gene matches: 4. CDR3 size: 16 residues. Per the germline V gene, CDR1 is MDHEN and CDR2 is SYDVKM. The CDR3 here is CASSLPSGISYNEQFF. The CDR3 bases are TGTGCCAGCAGTTTGCCTAGCGGGATTTCCTACAATGAGCAGTTCTTC.

The chain carries TRBV21-1 and TRBJ2-1; the D call of TRBD2 is as the table states it, not checked on the DNA. TRBV21-1 is designated a pseudogene. This CDR3 comprises 18 residues. The chain's CDR3 is CASSKLARSGTTYNEQFF. In DNA form, the CDR3 reads TGTGCCAGCAGCAAACTAGCCCGGTCAGGTACGACCTACAATGAGCAGTTCTTC.

This clonotype was recorded many times. The chain joins TRBV25-1 to TRBJ2-7, with D possibly TRBD1 on 7 matching bases. V lost 3 bases, J lost 3 bases, and 15 bases lay in between. This CDR3 contains 15 residues. From germline, CDR1 is MGHDK and CDR2 SYGVNS. This chain's CDR3 is CASSDEAGGFYEQYF. The CDR3 DNA is TGTGCCAGCAGTGATGAGGCAGGGGGGTTCTACGAGCAGTACTTC.